A single sample is the source of the 23 T cell receptor beta chains below, sequenced in a study of shared T cell receptors in the human thymus. The table came from immunoSEQ multiplex PCR; TCRdb's copy has only in-frame clones and leaves some out. There are approximately 760,000 clones in the sample; 70% to 90% occur only once, and roughly 0.01% lies in the top ten. These data also formed part of another study, on human thymus T cells.

The sample was thymocytes. Receptor source: a girl under three years old with a congenital heart defect.

CDR3 region: CSPRGFYEQYF. The CDR3 nucleotides read TGCAGTCCCAGGGGCTTCTACGAGCAGTACTTC. This sequence joins TRBV20-1 and TRBJ2-7; D is possibly TRBD1 (6 bases). Trimming pared 8 bases from V and 3 bases from J, leaving 11 bases between. The CDR3 consists of 11 residues. CDR1 DFQATT and CDR2 SNEGSKA come from the germline V gene (reference sequence).

The chain employs TRBV4-1 and TRBJ2-2; a possible D gene is TRBD2 (6 bases). The CDR3 length is 17 residues. The germline V gene has CDR1 MGHRA and CDR2 YSYEKL. Trimming stripped 3 bases from V and 7 bases from J, with 21 bases between. The CDR3 loop reads CASSQSPASVGNGELFF. The CDR3, as DNA: TGCGCCAGCAGCCAGTCCCCCGCTAGCGTCGGGAACGGGGAGCTGTTTTTT.

The chain is built from TRBV5-4 and TRBJ1-4; D is perhaps TRBD1 (6 bases). The length of the CDR3 is 17 residues. Germline V gene lookup returns CDR1 SGHNT and CDR2 YYREEE (reference sequence). The V and J ends lost 5 bases and 8 bases respectively, with 25 bases between them. The CDR3 coding sequence is TGTGCCAGCAGTAGCGACAGGTCTTCGTCCCCTGGCGAAAAACTGTTTTTT. This translates into CASSSDRSSSPGEKLFF.

The count of this clone is one. The chain employs TRBV5-1 and TRBJ2-7; D uncertain. Germline assignment: CDR1 SGHRS and CDR2 YFSETQ. This CDR3 contains 15 residues. The V end was cut by 4 bases, the J end by 4 bases, with 18 bases between. The CDR3 sequence: CASSPSRVPRYEQYF. Here the CDR3 DNA reads TGCGCCAGCAGCCCCAGCCGGGTCCCACGGTACGAGCAGTACTTC.

V is TRBV29-1 and J is TRBJ1-2; 7 nucleotides align to TRBD1. CDR3 length equals 15 residues. CDR1 and CDR2 from the germline V gene are SQVTM and ANQGSEA. The junction had 14 bases not matched to a gene; V was cut back by 6 bases and J by 4 bases. In DNA, the CDR3 is TGCAGCGTCCCCCGGACAGGCTTGAGTAGCTATGGCTACACCTTC. This codes for CSVPRTGLSSYGYTF.

The gene calls are TRBV27 and TRBJ2-7; TRBD1 matches 7 bases. The V and J ends lost 8 bases and 0 bases, in that order; junction bases with no gene match: 4. The germline gives CDR1 MNHEY, CDR2 SMNVEV (reference sequence). The CDR3 is made up of 13 amino acids. The CDR3 DNA is TGTGCCAGCGCTAACAGGGGCTCCTACGAGCAGTACTTC. Amino acids: CASANRGSYEQYF.

The chain couples TRBV5-6 to TRBJ1-6, with 7 bases identical to TRBD1. Trimming took 4 bases from V and 10 from J; bases not matched to a gene: 20. This CDR3 spans 18 amino acids. Germline-derived CDR1 and CDR2 are SGHDT and YYEEEE. The chain's CDR3 is CASSPRDSPGLLSSPLHF. CDR3 DNA sequence: TGTGCCAGCAGCCCCCGGGACAGTCCCGGTCTACTATCATCACCCCTCCACTTT.

The DNA for the CDR3 is TGTGCCAGCAGTGGACAGGGCACCGGGGAGCTGTTTTTT. Protein sequence: CASSGQGTGELFF. The chain combines TRBV6-1 with TRBJ2-2, with 7 bases aligning to TRBD1. Unmatched junction bases numbered 0, after V lost 4 bases and J lost 4 bases. The CDR3 totals 13 residues. Germline V gene sequence: CDR1 MNHNS, CDR2 SASEGT.

The rearrangement links TRBV7-2 to TRBJ1-6, with D possibly matching TRBD1 (5 bases). This CDR3 spans 16 amino acids. Germline-derived CDR1 and CDR2 are SGHTA and FQGNSA. V was clipped by 1 base and J by 5 bases, with 12 bases between them. The CDR3 reads CASSLVGPGNNSPLHF. Written as DNA, the CDR3 is TGTGCCAGCAGCTTAGTAGGGCCAGGGAATAATTCACCCCTCCACTTT.

This clone has just one count. This sequence joins TRBV7-9 and TRBJ1-1; 9 nucleotides line up with TRBD1. The V gene's germline CDR1 is SEHNR and CDR2 FQNEAQ (reference sequence). The CDR3 runs to 15 residues. Trimming at V came to 7 bases and at J to 10 bases, leaving 16 bases not matched to a gene. The CDR3 DNA follows: TGTGCCAGCACCCCCCGAAGACAGGGGGGGAGCGGAGCTTTCTTT. As protein: CASTPRRQGGSGAFF. The full variable domain, completed using reference TRBV7-9 and TRBJ1-1, is DTGVSQNPRHKITKRGQNVTFRCDPISEHNRLYWYRQTLGQGPEFLTYFQNEAQLEKSRLLSDRFSAERPKGSFSTLEIQRTEQGDSAMYLCASTPRRQGGSGAFFGQGTRLTVV.

Note on this clone: Other DNA sequences within the sample encode an identical CDR3. The chain employs TRBV27 and TRBJ1-1; possibly TRBD1 for D (6 bases). Trimming removed 6 bases from V and 0 bases from J, with 14 bases in between. This CDR3 is built from 15 residues. Germline V gene sequence: CDR1 MNHEY, CDR2 SMNVEV (reference sequence). The DNA of the CDR3 is TGTGCCAGCAGGCTCGACAGGCTCATGAACACTGAAGCTTTCTTT. Its translation: CASRLDRLMNTEAFF.

The CDR3 DNA follows: TGTGCCAGCAGTGAAGAAAGTCAGGCGGGACAGATCTTCCCCTACGAGCAGTACTTC. This codes for CASSEESQAGQIFPYEQYF. The gene calls are TRBV6-1 and TRBJ2-5; a weak D match, TRBD1 (7 bases). The J call may not be correct, given that the DNA end is closer to TRBJ2-7. The CDR3 spans 19 residues. CDR1 MNHNS and CDR2 SASEGT come from the germline V gene.

The V gene is TRBV5-5, the J gene TRBJ2-5; D unresolved. CDR3 size: 13 residues. Germline CDR1 is SGHKS and CDR2 is YYEKEE (reference sequence). Trimming cost V 0 bases and J 5 bases, with 8 bases left between them. This CDR3 reads CASSLANKETQYF. DNA for the CDR3: TGTGCCAGCAGCTTGGCGAACAAGGAGACCCAGTACTTC.

This chain connects TRBV6-5 to TRBJ2-7; D perhaps matches TRBD2 (5 bases). This CDR3 is built from 16 residues. Germline CDR1 reads MNHEY; CDR2 reads SVGAGI. Trimming removed 0 bases from V and 2 bases from J, with 14 bases in between. The CDR3 bases are TGTGCCAGCAGTTACTCGTGGCCCCGGAGGACCTACGAGCAGTACTTC. Its translation: CASSYSWPRRTYEQYF.

There are a few counts of this clone. The chain has TRBV9 and TRBJ1-3; 7 nucleotides match TRBD1. This CDR3 is built from 21 residues. The V gene end was trimmed by 2 bases and the J gene end by 0 bases; junction bases not matched to a gene: 20. Looked up from germline, CDR1 is SGDLS and CDR2 is YYNGEE. CDR3 residues: CASSVLDRATLPLSSGNTIYF. Written as DNA, the CDR3 is TGTGCCAGCAGCGTTCTAGACAGGGCCACTCTTCCCCTTAGCTCTGGAAACACCATATATTTT.

The CDR3 is CASTLPPTPAHEQYF. CDR3 sequence (DNA): TGTGCCAGCACCCTCCCTCCGACACCTGCCCACGAGCAGTACTTC. J is TRBJ2-7 and V is TRBV2, with D unclear. Germline assignment: CDR1 SNHLY and CDR2 FYNNEI. CDR3 length equals 15 residues. V lost 7 bases and J 5 bases, leaving 21 bases between the germline ends.

V is TRBV4-3 and J is TRBJ2-7; D is unclear. V was clipped by 0 bases and J by 3 bases, with 18 bases between them. Germline lookup yields CDR1 LGHNA and CDR2 YSLEER. The CDR3 has 17 residues. The CDR3 DNA sequence: TGCGCCAGCAGCCAAGAGGTCTGGAAGCAGGTTCGCTACGAGCAGTACTTC. This codes for CASSQEVWKQVRYEQYF.

The chain recombines TRBV4-1 with TRBJ1-2, with 7 bases lining up with TRBD1. This CDR3 has 16 amino acids. The V segment lost 1 base and the J segment 4 bases; nucleotides outside the gene matches: 9. Looked up from germline, CDR1 is MGHRA and CDR2 is YSYEKL. CDR3 in amino acids: CASSQVRRGLFYGYTF. CDR3 bases: TGCGCCAGCAGCCAAGTGCGGAGGGGGCTATTCTATGGCTACACCTTC.

The chain combines TRBV20-1 with TRBJ1-1, with a weak D call TRBD1 (6 bases). The CDR3 has 11 residues. Germline V gives CDR1 DFQATT, CDR2 SNEGSKA (reference sequence). The CDR3 DNA reads as TGCAGGCCCCTAGGGGGCACTGAAGCTTTCTTT. It is translated as CRPLGGTEAFF.

This clone is a singleton in its sample. This chain connects TRBV11-2 to TRBJ2-7; D is uncertain. Germline V lookup: CDR1 SGHAT, CDR2 FQNNGV. The V end lost 4 bases, the J end lost 4 bases, and 11 bases lay between the germline ends. This CDR3 is built from 13 residues. Here the CDR3 DNA reads TGTGCCAGCAGCTATCCCAGGAAGTACGAGCAGTACTTC. Translated, it gives CASSYPRKYEQYF.

This chain links TRBV4-1 with TRBJ1-3; D ambiguous. The CDR3 is 19 amino acids. Trimming removed 0 bases from V and 2 bases from J, with 20 bases in between. In germline, CDR1 is MGHRA, CDR2 YSYEKL. The CDR3 loop reads CASSQDTRLLRETGNTIYF. The CDR3 DNA reads TGCGCCAGCAGCCAAGATACCAGACTCCTGCGTGAGACTGGAAACACCATATATTTT.

The genes are TRBV9 and TRBJ1-2; TRBD1 aligns across 7 bases. Germline CDR1 SGDLS, CDR2 YYNGEE. After removal of 3 bases from V and 8 bases from J, the junction contained 10 bases not matched to a gene. The CDR3 covers 14 residues. The chain's CDR3 is CASSAEGAPRGYTF. Here the CDR3 DNA reads TGTGCCAGCAGCGCGGAGGGGGCGCCTCGCGGCTACACCTTC.

This clone was found a few times. Mismatch with germline at one junction end may stem from a read error. The rearrangement links TRBV6-1 to TRBJ1-1; D may be TRBD1 (5 bases). The CDR3 totals 14 residues. From germline, CDR1 is MNHNS and CDR2 SASEGT. CDR3 in DNA: TGTGCCAGCAGGGAAGGGGCACCGAACACTGAAGCTTTCTTT. Translated, it gives CASREGAPNTEAFF.